The clone carrying this TCR beta chain was counted at least ten times. CDR3 size: 14 residues. The V and J ends lost 0 bases and 9 bases respectively, with 9 bases between them. Germline V CDR1 and CDR2: KGHSY, FQNENV. MiXCR was run by TCRdb on the 5' RACE reads, yielding one entry per CDR3 protein. The sample lists just under 60,000 distinct CDR3 sequences, around 3.6% seen once, with approximately 3.1% in the top ten. The data were taken from a study of neurological immune-mediated disorders. This TCR came from a woman aged 25 to 45 with multiple sclerosis. The source material was PBMCs. The rearrangement uses TRBV16 and TRBJ1-6; the D gene is possibly TRBD1 (5 bases). Here the CDR3 reads CASSQSSGGSPLHF. CDR3 bases: TGTGCCAGCAGCCAATCATCCGGGGGTTCACCCCTCCACTTT.